The 15 T cell receptor beta chains listed next were all sequenced from one sample in a study of T cells in women clearing cervical HPV infection. Generated by immunoSEQ multiplex PCR, the TCRdb table keeps only in-frame clones and is missing some. The sample's table shows about 39,000 clones. Sequencing used blood buffy coat. These receptors were obtained from a woman between 18 and 70 years old with a cervical HPV16 infection that either progressed to CIN3+ or cleared (not recorded which).

According to its frequency, this clone is medium-sized. The read ends 3 residues shy of where the CDR3 ends; the end is completed using the germline J gene. V usage is TRBV9 and J usage is TRBJ2-2; D gene uncertain. The germline V gene encodes CDR1 SGDLS and CDR2 YYNGEE. The CDR3 spans 13 residues. The V end was cut by 0 bases, the J end by 6 bases, with 6 bases between. CDR3 residues: CASSVGPAGELFF. The part of the CDR3 DNA that was read is TGTGCCAGCAGCGTAGGCCCGGCCGGGGAG.

Worth noting for this clone: The DNA ends 3 residues before the CDR3 does, and the rest of the CDR3 is filled in from the germline J gene. The chain uses TRBV18 and TRBJ1-5; unclear D gene. The CDR3 contains 13 residues. From germline, CDR1 is KGHSH and CDR2 LQKENI. Deletions cut 6 bases from V and 6 bases from J, with 12 bases between. The CDR3 bases that were read are TGTGCCAGCTCCGACGGGGAGAGTCAGCCC. This encodes CASSDGESQP. The whole CDR3 protein is CASSDGESQPQHF. Based on the CDR3 plus reference TRBV18 and TRBJ1-5, the full variable domain is NAGVMQNPRHLVRRRGQEARLRCSPMKGHSHVYWYRQLPEEGLKFMVYLQKENIIDESGMPKERFSAEFPKEGPSILRIQQVVRGDSAAYFCASSDGESQPQHFGDGTRLSIL.

Worth noting for this clone: The missing CDR3 end, 3 residues past where the read stops, is filled in from the germline J gene. The rearrangement joins TRBV20-1 to TRBJ2-1; 9 bases match TRBD2. Per the germline V gene, CDR1 is DFQATT and CDR2 is SNEGSKA (reference sequence). Trimming cost V 0 bases and J 5 bases; bases outside gene matches: 8. The CDR3 covers 16 residues. Here the CDR3 reads CSAREGGSGGHNEQFF. The CDR3 DNA, read in part, is TGCAGTGCTAGAGAAGGGGGGAGCGGGGGGCACAATGAG.

About this clone itself: The read stops 3 residues short of the end of the CDR3; the missing end is completed from the germline J gene. This chain connects TRBV10-1 to TRBJ2-3, with 10 bases identical to TRBD2. The ends lost 1 base at V and 6 bases at J; junction bases unmatched: 4. There are 15 residues in the CDR3. CDR1 and CDR2 (germline): WNHNN, SYGVQD (reference sequence). The covered CDR3 bases are TGCGCCAGCAGTGAGTTTGAGCGGGGGGGGGATACG. Translation: CASSEFERGGDT. The entire CDR3 protein is CASSEFERGGDTQYF.

Comment on this clone: The CDR3 end falls 3 residues outside the read, so it is completed with the germline J gene. The chain employs TRBV11-2 and TRBJ1-4; TRBD1 aligns across 8 bases. The CDR3 sequence is 13 residues long. The V and J ends lost 4 bases and 8 bases, in that order; junction bases with no gene match: 3. The germline gives CDR1 SGHAT, CDR2 FQNNGV. CDR3 DNA, as far as it was read: TGTGCCAGCAGCTCGGGACAGGCCGAAAAA. The encoded protein is CASSSGQAEK. Given in full, the CDR3 is CASSSGQAEKLFF.

About this clone: The read ends 3 residues before the CDR3 terminus; that terminus is restored from the germline J gene. The chain uses TRBV7-9 and TRBJ2-5; D possibly corresponds to TRBD1 (5 bases). Per germline, CDR1 SEHNR and CDR2 FQNEAQ (reference sequence). Trimming stripped 1 base from V and 2 bases from J, with 11 bases between. CDR3 length: 15 amino acids. Partial CDR3 DNA: TGTGCCAGCAGCTTAGACGACAGACCTCAAGAGACC. Translated, it gives CASSLDDRPQET. In full, the CDR3 reads CASSLDDRPQETQYF.

This CDR3 is CSARGGQGDGYTF. The DNA read from the CDR3 is TGCAGTGCTAGAGGGGGACAGGGGGATGGC. The V gene is TRBV20-1, the J gene TRBJ1-2, with TRBD1 matching over 11 bases. Read data end 3 residues before the CDR3 end; the end is taken from the germline J gene. The CDR3 is made up of 13 amino acids. CDR1 is DFQATT and CDR2 is SNEGSKA in the germline V gene (reference sequence). V was clipped by 1 base and J by 6 bases; unmatched bases: 1.

Comments on this clone: The sequence runs out 3 residues before the end of the CDR3; the remainder is reconstructed from the germline J gene. V and J are TRBV19 and TRBJ2-5; TRBD2 matches at 10 bases. The CDR3 is 14 residues long. The V segment lost 5 bases and the J segment 1 base; nucleotides outside the gene matches: 1. The germline CDR1 and CDR2 sequences are LNHDA and SQIVND (reference sequence). The CDR3 is CASSGTSAQETQYF. CDR3 DNA (partial): TGTGCCAGTAGTGGGACTAGCGCCCAAGAGACC. Full variable domain (remainder filled in from reference TRBV19 and TRBJ2-5): DGGITQSPKYLFRKEGQNVTLSCEQNLNHDAMYWYRQDPGQGLRLIYYSQIVNDFQKGDIAEGYSVSREKKESFPLTVTSAQKNPTAFYLCASSGTSAQETQYFGPGTRLLVL.

Notes on this clone: The CDR3 goes on 3 residues after the read ends, and that part is filled in from the germline J gene. V gene TRBV2 combines with J gene TRBJ1-1, with D unresolved. Deletions cut 4 bases from V and 7 bases from J, with 4 bases between. CDR1 and CDR2 from the germline V gene are SNHLY and FYNNEI. The CDR3 is 10 residues long. The covered CDR3 bases are TGTGCCAGCAGTGCCCTTGAA. Translating it yields CASSALE. The full CDR3 sequence reads CASSALEAFF.

A note on this clone: The DNA ends 3 residues before the CDR3 does, and the rest of the CDR3 is filled in from the germline J gene. The rearrangement links TRBV20-1 to TRBJ1-1; TRBD1 might be the D (5 bases). The V gene lost 6 bases and the J gene lost 0 bases, with 8 bases spanning the gap. Germline assignment: CDR1 DFQATT and CDR2 SNEGSKA (reference sequence). The CDR3 consists of 12 residues. The covered CDR3 bases are TGCAGTGCCCCCAGGGTGAACACTGAA. This gives the protein CSAPRVNTE. The full CDR3 is CSAPRVNTEAFF.

Turning to this clone: From the germline J gene comes the end of the CDR3, since the read stops 3 residues before it. The chain is built from TRBV7-8 and TRBJ1-2; TRBD1 might be the D (5 bases). V lost 5 bases and J lost 2, with 18 bases in between. There are 16 residues in the CDR3. CDR1 and CDR2 from the germline V gene are SGHVS and FQNEAQ. The CDR3 DNA, read in part, is TGTGCCAGCAGCCCTCGACCAGGGAGCCTAAACTATGGC. It specifies CASSPRPGSLNYG. The CDR3 in full is CASSPRPGSLNYGYTF.

A note on this clone: The read terminates 3 residues ahead of where the CDR3 ends, so the germline J gene completes it. The chain has TRBV19 and TRBJ2-4; the D gene is possibly TRBD1 (5 bases). Between the trimmed V and J ends, which lost 7 bases and 2 bases, there was a span of 12 bases. Germline assignment: CDR1 LNHDA and CDR2 SQIVND (reference sequence). CDR3 length: 14 residues. CDR3 sequence: CASMGLVTKNIQYF. The DNA read from the CDR3 is TGTGCCAGTATGGGGCTCGTCACCAAAAACATT.

On this clone itself: The CDR3 goes on 3 residues after the read ends, and that part is filled in from the germline J gene. This rearrangement joins TRBV29-1 to TRBJ1-2, with D possibly matching TRBD1 (6 bases). CDR3 length: 11 residues. CDR1 SQVTM and CDR2 ANQGSEA come from the germline V gene. CDR3 DNA (partial): TGCAGCGTCACCCTAACAGGGAGC. Residues: CSVTLTGS. The whole CDR3 reads CSVTLTGSYTF.

A word on this clone: The read comes to an end 3 residues before the CDR3 does, leaving the germline J gene to fill in the end. The chain employs TRBV20-1 and TRBJ2-4, with a weak D call TRBD1 (5 bases). This CDR3 is built from 15 residues. Trimming pared 6 bases from V and 0 bases from J, leaving 15 bases between. In germline, CDR1 is DFQATT, CDR2 SNEGSKA (reference sequence). CDR3 region: CSAPPLGLAKNIQYF. The DNA read from the CDR3 is TGCAGTGCCCCCCCCTTGGGGCTAGCCAAAAACATT.

Details on this clone: The read gets to within 3 residues of the CDR3 end, and the germline J gene fills in the rest. This sequence joins TRBV7-9 and TRBJ1-1; the D gene is possibly TRBD1 (5 bases). Per germline, CDR1 SEHNR and CDR2 FQNEAQ (reference sequence). V lost 5 bases, J lost 1 base, and 8 bases lay in between. The CDR3 sequence is 13 residues long. The CDR3 here is CASSSRGNTEAFF. Incomplete CDR3 DNA: TGTGCCAGCAGCAGTAGGGGGAACACTGAA.